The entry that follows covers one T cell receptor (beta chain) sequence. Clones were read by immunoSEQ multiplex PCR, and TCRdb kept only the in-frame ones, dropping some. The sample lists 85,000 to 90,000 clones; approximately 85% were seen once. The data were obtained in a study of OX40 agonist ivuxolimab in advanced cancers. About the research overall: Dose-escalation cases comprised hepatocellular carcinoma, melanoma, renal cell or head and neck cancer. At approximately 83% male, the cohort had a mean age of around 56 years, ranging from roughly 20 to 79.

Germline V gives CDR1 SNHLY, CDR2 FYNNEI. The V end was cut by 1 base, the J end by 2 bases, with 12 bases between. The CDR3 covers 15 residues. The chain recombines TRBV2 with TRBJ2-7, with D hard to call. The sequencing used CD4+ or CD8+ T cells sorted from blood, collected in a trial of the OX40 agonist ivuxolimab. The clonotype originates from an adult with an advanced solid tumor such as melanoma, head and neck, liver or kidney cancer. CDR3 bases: TGTGCCAGCAGTGAAGGGCTCCTACCCCCCTACGAGCAGTACGTC. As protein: CASSEGLLPPYEQYV.